This is a list of T cell receptor beta chains from one sample in a study of blood T cell repertoires in COVID-19. The repertoire was sequenced with immunoSEQ multiplex PCR; TCRdb's copy has only in-frame clones and lacks some. The data contain tens of thousands of clones, about four fifths of them seen just once; the ten biggest clones take up 30% to 40%. Material: peripheral blood. These receptors came from an elderly man with active or convalescent COVID-19. Each CDR3 is given with its conserved first and last residue. A D gene is named only where the DNA matches it firmly. Clone size is given for some rows only: seen once, a few or many times, or a class if the clone is expanded.

cdr3_nt cdr3_aa clone_size d_call j_call v_call
TGTGCCAGCAGCAACGGGAATGAGCAGTTCTTC CASSNGNEQFF . . TRBJ2-1 TRBV5-6
TGTGCCAGCAGCTCTCCGGGACTAGCGGGGGGCCTTCAAGAGACCCAGTACTTC CASSSPGLAGGLQETQYF . TRBD2 TRBJ2-5 TRBV28
TGTGCCAGCTCGCCGGGACAGGGAAGGCCTGGGTCTTATGGCTACACCTTC CASSPGQGRPGSYGYTF . TRBD1 TRBJ1-2 TRBV18
TGTGCCAGCAGCTTCGGGGAAAAGAACACCATATATTTT CASSFGEKNTIYF . . TRBJ1-3 TRBV7-9
TGTGCCAGCAGCCAAACGGGACAGGGCTACAATGAGCAGTTCTTC CASSQTGQGYNEQFF few TRBD1 TRBJ2-1 TRBV4-2
TGTGCCACCAGCAGAGATGGGGGCAGAGATGAGCAGTTCTTC CATSRDGGRDEQFF . . TRBJ2-1 TRBV15
TGTGCCTGGGGACAGGGTGATGAAGCTTTCTTT CAWGQGDEAFF . TRBD1 TRBJ1-1 TRBV30
TGTGCCACCAGTGATGATACGCGGGATGGCTACACCTTC CATSDDTRDGYTF . . TRBJ1-2 TRBV24-1
TGTGCCATCAGTATACAGGGGGCGAACACTGAAGCTTTCTTT CAISIQGANTEAFF . TRBD1 TRBJ1-1 TRBV10-3
TGTGCCAGTAGTCCTGGGGCACAGGGCCAATTACAGTACTTC CASSPGAQGQLQYF once . TRBJ2-7 TRBV19
TGTGCCAGCTCACGGGTACAGGGACAAACTGAAGCTTTCTTT CASSRVQGQTEAFF . . TRBJ1-1 TRBV18
TGTGCCAGCAGTTACTCCCTAGCGGGTCTCACAGATACGCAGTATTTT CASSYSLAGLTDTQYF . TRBD2 TRBJ2-3 TRBV6-6
TGTGCCAGCAGCACTCGGTCGGGGGCAGATACGCAGTATTTT CASSTRSGADTQYF . . TRBJ2-3 TRBV11-2
TGTGCCAGCACGCCAGGGGGGCTCAGCACAGATACGCAGTATTTT CASTPGGLSTDTQYF . . TRBJ2-3 TRBV6-5
TGTGCCAGCAGCTTAGAGCCCCGGCCTAGCGGGAGGAATGAGCAGTTCTTC CASSLEPRPSGRNEQFF . TRBD2 TRBJ2-1 TRBV7-8
TGTGCCAGCAGCCCCGGGGACATGAACACTGAAGCTTTCTTT CASSPGDMNTEAFF few . TRBJ1-1 TRBV28
TGTGCCAGCAGTGGAGAACAGGTTAGCTACACCTTC CASSGEQVSYTF once . TRBJ1-2 TRBV2
TGTGCCAGTAGTATAGCACCAGCGGGAGAAGAGACCCAGTACTTC CASSIAPAGEETQYF . TRBD2 TRBJ2-5 TRBV19
TGTGCCAGCAGCTTGTCCGCCAGTACAGATACGCAGTATTTT CASSLSASTDTQYF . . TRBJ2-3 TRBV5-4
TGTGCCAGCAGCCAGCTAGCGGGGGGTTACAATGAGCAGTTCTTC CASSQLAGGYNEQFF . TRBD2 TRBJ2-1 TRBV7-9
TGTGCCAGCAGCTCACATACCCGACTAGCGGGGGGCCATACGCAGTATTTT CASSSHTRLAGGHTQYF . TRBD2 TRBJ2-3 TRBV28
TGTGCCAGCAGCCCTGGCGGGGGGGTGACAGATACGCAGTATTTT CASSPGGGVTDTQYF . TRBD2 TRBJ2-3 TRBV9
TGTGCCAGCAGTTTATCGGCAGGTCCTGGCTACACCTTC CASSLSAGPGYTF . . TRBJ1-2 TRBV28
TGTGCCAGCAGGGGGCCAAGGGCTGATTACTTC CASRGPRADYF . . TRBJ2-7 TRBV6-5
TGTGCCAGCAGTTTATTTGGATCGGGGGGGTCTTATGGCTACACCTTC CASSLFGSGGSYGYTF . . TRBJ1-2 TRBV27
TGCGCCAGCAGCCAAGAACTTCTATACAATGAGCAGTTCTTC CASSQELLYNEQFF . . TRBJ2-1 TRBV4-1
TGTGCCAGCAGCTTAAACGACATTAGCAATCAGCCCCAGCATTTT CASSLNDISNQPQHF . . TRBJ1-5 TRBV7-2
TGTGCCAGCCTCCGGGGGACGCCAGGACAGGGCAACAATGAGCAGTTCTTC CASLRGTPGQGNNEQFF . TRBD1 TRBJ2-1 TRBV27
TGTGCCAGCAGTTTTAGCGGGACGGCCCCCTACAATGAGCAGTTCTTC CASSFSGTAPYNEQFF . TRBD2 TRBJ2-1 TRBV28
TGTGCCAGCAGCTGGGACAGGGAAGAGACCCAGTACTTC CASSWDREETQYF . TRBD1 TRBJ2-5 TRBV27
TGTGCCAGCACTCACCCGGGACTAGAGCTTATGCCGTTCTTC CASTHPGLELMPFF . TRBD2 TRBJ2-1 TRBV11-1
TGTGCCAGCAGCTCCGGGACATCCTATGGCTACACCTTC CASSSGTSYGYTF . . TRBJ1-2 TRBV7-9
TGTGCCAGCAGTTTACTAGCGGGAGGTTCCTACGAGCAGTACTTC CASSLLAGGSYEQYF . TRBD2 TRBJ2-7 TRBV27
TGTGCCAGCAGCCAAGACCAGAACACTGAAGCTTTCTTT CASSQDQNTEAFF once . TRBJ1-1 TRBV14
TGTGCCAGCAGTTACTCGGCACGTAATCAAGAGACCCAGTACTTC CASSYSARNQETQYF . . TRBJ2-5 TRBV6-6
TGTGCCACCAGCAGAGTCTCGGAGACCCAGTACTTC CATSRVSETQYF . . TRBJ2-5 TRBV15
TGTGCCAGCAGCTTAGTGGGCGGGAGTTTCTCCTACGAGCAGTACTTC CASSLVGGSFSYEQYF . TRBD2 TRBJ2-7 TRBV11-2
TGTGCCGCCGGGGGTTACGGGGACCCCTACAATGAGCAGTTCTTC CAAGGYGDPYNEQFF . . TRBJ2-1 TRBV27
TGCAGCGGGGGGCATGGGCACGGCGGGACGGCCAGTGAGCAGTTCTTC CSGGHGHGGTASEQFF few . TRBJ2-1 TRBV29-1
TGCGCCAGCAGCCGTCTAAGGACAGGGGAGCTGGATGGCTACACCTTC CASSRLRTGELDGYTF . TRBD1 TRBJ1-2 TRBV5-1
TGTGCCAGCAGCTTAGAGGGAGACTCATCTGGCTATGGCTACACCTTC CASSLEGDSSGYGYTF . . TRBJ1-2 TRBV7-8
TGTGCCAGCAGCTCCGACAGGGGTCCTGGAAACACCATATATTTT CASSSDRGPGNTIYF . TRBD1 TRBJ1-3 TRBV7-3
TGTGCCAGCACCCCGTACTCTAATCAGCCCCAGCATTTT CASTPYSNQPQHF . . TRBJ1-5 TRBV28
TGTGCCAGCAGTAACCCCACAGGGGACAATCAGCCCCAGCATTTT CASSNPTGDNQPQHF . TRBD1 TRBJ1-5 TRBV6-5
TGTGCCAGCAGCTCAGGGGGACAGGGTAGAAACACCATATATTTT CASSSGGQGRNTIYF . TRBD1 TRBJ1-3 TRBV7-3
TGTGCCAGTAGTATAACTAAAAGCTCCTACGAGCAGTACTTC CASSITKSSYEQYF medium-sized . TRBJ2-7 TRBV19
TGTGCCAGCAGCTTGACCGGTCGTAGCACAGATACGCAGTATTTT CASSLTGRSTDTQYF . . TRBJ2-3 TRBV5-5
TGCGCCAGCAGCTTGATGAGGGGGTCGGACACTGAAGCTTTCTTT CASSLMRGSDTEAFF few . TRBJ1-1 TRBV5-1